A selection of T cell receptor beta chains follows, all from one sample in a study of blood T cell repertoires in COVID-19. Method: immunoSEQ multiplex PCR; TCRdb's copy keeps in-frame clones and lacks some. Of over 250,000 clones listed, 88% are singletons. Sequencing input: peripheral blood. These receptors all stem from a woman aged 25 to 39 with acute or convalescent COVID-19. Each CDR3 is given without its conserved first and last residue. Fields, in order: CDR3 protein, CDR3 length, clone size, V gene, J gene. The size entry is marked missing in some rows and otherwise reads once, few, many or a size class.

ASSTTNTDTQY,11,.,TRBV5-6,TRBJ2-3
ASTRSGTSGSSGYNEQF,17,once,TRBV11-2,TRBJ2-1
ASGLAGGNEQF,11,.,TRBV19,TRBJ2-1
ASNPLGQGVYNEQF,14,.,TRBV27,TRBJ2-1
ASSLEASGSVGQY,13,.,TRBV5-1,TRBJ2-7
ASSPMTGANEQY,12,.,TRBV3-1/TRBV3-2,TRBJ2-7
ASSQRTETDTQY,12,.,TRBV13,TRBJ2-3
ASSRWTSVDPVEQY,14,.,TRBV21-1,TRBJ2-7
ASRASGGKNIQY,12,.,TRBV19,TRBJ2-4
ASSIWAGRSYEQY,13,.,TRBV25-1,TRBJ2-7
ASSLGTGETYEQY,13,.,TRBV7-7,TRBJ2-7
ASSDLGAAYNEQF,13,.,TRBV6-4,TRBJ2-1
ASTVSPRASRRQY,13,.,TRBV10-2,TRBJ2-3
ASSHDAYAGTFHSPLH,16,.,TRBV4-3,TRBJ1-6
ATSSLSGGQPQH,12,.,TRBV15,TRBJ1-5
ARPGTSVSYEQY,12,once,TRBV10-1,TRBJ2-7
ASSQIGSREKVSTDTQY,17,.,TRBV14,TRBJ2-3
ASSQFHFVTPWGNGELF,17,.,TRBV4-3,TRBJ2-2
ASSLAGGLLHEQY,13,.,TRBV5-1,TRBJ2-7
AISTSGRTFEQF,12,once,TRBV10-3,TRBJ2-1
AISAPSGRGTGELF,14,.,TRBV10-3,TRBJ2-2
ASSVVGVEKNEQF,13,many,TRBV9,TRBJ2-1
ASSPRSSTNEQF,12,once,TRBV5-4,TRBJ2-1
ASSYYRGGGELF,12,.,TRBV7-2,TRBJ2-2
ASSIMGLGQGAGSPLH,16,.,TRBV19,TRBJ1-6
ASSGGNTEAF,10,.,TRBV6-5,TRBJ1-1
ASTERGTSGNEQF,13,.,TRBV7-8,TRBJ2-1
SAWTDTDTQY,10,.,TRBV29-1,TRBJ2-3
ASSGGGDQPQH,11,.,TRBV25-1,TRBJ1-5
ASSALVDGAKSSYEQY,16,.,TRBV9,TRBJ2-7
ASSSRVADTQY,11,.,TRBV5-4,TRBJ2-3
ASSQDGLAANEQY,13,.,TRBV5-1,TRBJ2-7
ASSRDRFYEQY,11,.,TRBV4-3,TRBJ2-7
ASTLKFAEIYGYT,13,.,TRBV19,TRBJ1-2
ASSEGTSGKQY,11,.,TRBV25-1,TRBJ2-7
ASSQFEYWGEDETQY,15,.,TRBV23-1,TRBJ2-5
ASSVGLVATGELF,13,.,TRBV9,TRBJ2-2
ASRYRYTEAF,10,once,TRBV12-3/TRBV12-4,TRBJ1-1
AWSRGLTSGANVLT,14,.,TRBV30,TRBJ2-6
ASRGQGSEKLF,11,.,TRBV11-3,TRBJ1-4
ASSWTALPGANVLT,14,few,TRBV27,TRBJ2-6
ASSFTENYGYT,11,.,TRBV5-1,TRBJ1-2
ASSLVADNEQF,11,few,TRBV7-9,TRBJ2-1
ATSRRTSGKTDTQY,14,.,TRBV15,TRBJ2-3
ASSLGSGTKQYNEQF,15,once,TRBV5-1,TRBJ2-1
ASSQDDGLAGYNEQF,15,.,TRBV3-1/TRBV3-2,TRBJ2-1
ASSPKAGDSPLH,12,.,TRBV18,TRBJ1-6
ASSRNRGANTEAF,13,.,TRBV3-1/TRBV3-2,TRBJ1-1
ASSIPSGRVYEQY,13,.,TRBV19,TRBJ2-7